Detailed here is one T cell receptor beta chain. The antigen remains undetermined. The sample originates from a study of T-cell reconstitution after alpha-beta-depleted transplantation in children. Study results and limitations: T cells produced anew were the main source of T-cell counts and diversity one year after transplant. There were reportedly several hundred expanded graft clones from which alpha-beta T cells came about two months after transplant. The high TCRbeta diversity at day 60 in some patients came from surviving recipient T cells and thymic progenitors.

Unique molecular identifiers were incorporated during preparation of the TCRbeta library. TCRdb passed the PCR reads through MiXCR, listing each CDR3 protein once. Among 300,000 to 400,000 distinct CDR3 sequences listed, about a quarter were seen once. The germline V and J ends were trimmed by 5 bases and 8 bases, with 9 bases remaining between them. CDR3 length: 11 amino acids. The chain uses TRBV12-3 or TRBV12-4 and TRBJ1-1; no reliable D call. The source of this sequence is a male patient aged 10 to 17 who had a stem cell transplant for acute lymphoblastic leukemia, so the T cells may come from the graft donor. The sample in question was PBMCs, mostly from graft donor cells, obtained 180 days after TCRalphabeta/CD19-depleted stem cell transplant. The CDR3 is CASSPVGEAFF. The CDR3, as DNA: TGTGCCAGCAGTCCTGTGGGAGAAGCTTTCTTT.